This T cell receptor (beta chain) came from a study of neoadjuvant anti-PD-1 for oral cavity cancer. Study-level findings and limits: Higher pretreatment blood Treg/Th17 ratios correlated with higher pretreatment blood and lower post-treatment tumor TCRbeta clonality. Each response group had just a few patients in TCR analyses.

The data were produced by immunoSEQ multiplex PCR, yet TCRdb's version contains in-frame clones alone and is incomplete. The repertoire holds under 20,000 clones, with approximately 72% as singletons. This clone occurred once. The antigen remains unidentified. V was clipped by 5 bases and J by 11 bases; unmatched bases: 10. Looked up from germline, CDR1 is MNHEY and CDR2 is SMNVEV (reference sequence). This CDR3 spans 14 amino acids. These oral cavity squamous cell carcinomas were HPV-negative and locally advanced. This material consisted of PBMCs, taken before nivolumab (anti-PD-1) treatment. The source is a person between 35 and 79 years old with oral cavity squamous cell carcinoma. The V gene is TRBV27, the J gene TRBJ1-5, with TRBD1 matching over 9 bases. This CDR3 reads CASSPWTGEEAQHF. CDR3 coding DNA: TGTGCCAGCAGTCCGTGGACAGGGGAAGAGGCCCAGCATTTT.